This TCR beta chain was observed in a study of cytomegalovirus exposure and HLA in healthy donors. Study-level background: Earlier sequencing of some 170 million T cells yielded approximately 100 million unique TCR beta sequences.

In the PCR, 60 Vbeta and 13 Jbeta primers were used. Profiled with immunoSEQ multiplex PCR; TCRdb holds only in-frame clones, not every one. Among under 200,000 clones listed, 82% were seen once. Worth noting for this clone: What it binds is not known.

Study-wide results and limits: A likely sequencing artifact accounted for one observed cluster of highly shared sequence variants. 164 TCR beta chains were listed as cytomegalovirus-associated. In vitro work confirmed that three CMV-associated chains recognize CMV antigens.

The CDR3 is 15 residues long. Trimming cost V 4 bases and J 0 bases, with 10 bases left between them. CDR1 is SGHTA, CDR2 FQGTGA, per germline. The sequence came from a man aged 50 or older in good health and CMV-seropositive. The chain employs TRBV7-3 and TRBJ2-1, with D possibly being TRBD1 (5 bases). Sequencing used PBMCs. Here the CDR3 reads CASSSDTSSYNEQFF. CDR3 DNA: TGTGCCAGCAGCTCGGACACGAGCTCCTACAATGAGCAGTTCTTC.